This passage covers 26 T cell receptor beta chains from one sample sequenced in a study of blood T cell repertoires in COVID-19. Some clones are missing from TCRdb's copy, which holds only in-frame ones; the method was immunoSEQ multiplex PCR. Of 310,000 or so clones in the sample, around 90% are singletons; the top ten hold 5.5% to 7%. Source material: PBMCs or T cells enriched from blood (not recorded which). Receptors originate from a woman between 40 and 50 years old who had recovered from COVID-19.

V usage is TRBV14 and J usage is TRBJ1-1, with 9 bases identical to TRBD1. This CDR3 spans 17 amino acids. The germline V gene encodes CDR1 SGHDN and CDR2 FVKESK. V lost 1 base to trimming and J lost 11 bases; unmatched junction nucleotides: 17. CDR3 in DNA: TGTGCCAGCAGCCAAGGGTACGGGACAGGGCCCTCTTTAGAGGCTTTCTTT. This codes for CASSQGYGTGPSLEAFF.

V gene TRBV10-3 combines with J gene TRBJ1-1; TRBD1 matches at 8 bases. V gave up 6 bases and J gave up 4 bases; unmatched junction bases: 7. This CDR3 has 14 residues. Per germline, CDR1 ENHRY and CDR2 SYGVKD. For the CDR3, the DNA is TGTGCCATCAGCCGGACAGGGAGGGCCACTGAAGCTTTCTTT. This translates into CAISRTGRATEAFF.

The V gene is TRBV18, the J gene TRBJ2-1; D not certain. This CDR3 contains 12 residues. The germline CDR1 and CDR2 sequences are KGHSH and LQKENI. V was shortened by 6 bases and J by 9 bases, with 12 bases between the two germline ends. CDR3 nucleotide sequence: TGTGCCAGCTCCCCTACGTCGGGTGAGCAGTTCTTC. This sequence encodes CASSPTSGEQFF.

CDR3 residues: CASSRTVYGYTF. The CDR3 DNA reads as TGTGCCAGTAGTAGGACAGTCTATGGCTACACCTTC. The chain uses TRBV19 and TRBJ1-2; TRBD1 is a possible D gene (6 bases). V lost 4 bases and J 4 bases, leaving 7 bases between the germline ends. Germline lookup yields CDR1 LNHDA and CDR2 SQIVND (reference sequence). This CDR3 has 12 amino acids. The complete variable domain, with remaining parts taken from reference TRBV19 and TRBJ1-2, reads DGGITQSPKYLFRKEGQNVTLSCEQNLNHDAMYWYRQDPGQGLRLIYYSQIVNDFQKGDIAEGYSVSREKKESFPLTVTSAQKNPTAFYLCASSRTVYGYTFGSGTRLTVV.

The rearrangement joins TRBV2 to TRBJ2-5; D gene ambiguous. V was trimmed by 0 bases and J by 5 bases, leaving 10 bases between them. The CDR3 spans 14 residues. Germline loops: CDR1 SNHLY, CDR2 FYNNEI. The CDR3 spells CASSEASARETQYF. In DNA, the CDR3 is TGTGCCAGCAGTGAAGCTTCGGCGCGGGAGACCCAGTACTTC.

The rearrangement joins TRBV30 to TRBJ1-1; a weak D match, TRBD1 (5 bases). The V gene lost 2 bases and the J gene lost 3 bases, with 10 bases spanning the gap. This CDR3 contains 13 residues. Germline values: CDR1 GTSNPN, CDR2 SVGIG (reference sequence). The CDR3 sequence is CAWSPTVDTEAFF. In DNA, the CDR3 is TGTGCCTGGAGTCCGACAGTGGACACTGAAGCTTTCTTT.

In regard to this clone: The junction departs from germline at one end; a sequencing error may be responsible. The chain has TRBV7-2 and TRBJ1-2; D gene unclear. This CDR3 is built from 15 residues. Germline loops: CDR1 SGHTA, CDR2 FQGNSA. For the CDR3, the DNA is TGTGCCAGCAGCTTAGACAGAAGGCTCGGTTCGAGCCATCCTTTC. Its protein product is CASSLDRRLGSSHPF. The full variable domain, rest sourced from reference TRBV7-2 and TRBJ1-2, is GAGVSQSPSNKVTEKGKDVELRCDPISGHTALYWYRQSLGQGLEFLIYFQGNSAPDKSGLPSDRFSAERTGGSVSTLTIQRTQQEDSAVYLCASSLDRRLGSSHPFGSGTRLTVV.

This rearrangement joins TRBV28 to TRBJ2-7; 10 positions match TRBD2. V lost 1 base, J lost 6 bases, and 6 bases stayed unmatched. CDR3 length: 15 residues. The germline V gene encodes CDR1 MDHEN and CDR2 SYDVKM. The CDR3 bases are TGTGCCAGCAGTTTATCTGCTAGCGGGAGACTCGAGCAGTACTTC. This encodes CASSLSASGRLEQYF. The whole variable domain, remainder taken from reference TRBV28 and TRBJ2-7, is DVKVTQSSRYLVKRTGEKVFLECVQDMDHENMFWYRQDPGLGLRLIYFSYDVKMKEKGDIPEGYSVSREKKERFSLILESASTNQTSMYLCASSLSASGRLEQYFGPGTRLTVT.

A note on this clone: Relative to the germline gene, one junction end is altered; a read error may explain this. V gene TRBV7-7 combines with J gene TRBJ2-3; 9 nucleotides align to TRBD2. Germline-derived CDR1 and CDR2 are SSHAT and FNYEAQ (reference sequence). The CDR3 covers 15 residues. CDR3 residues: CASSLAGDGTDTQYF. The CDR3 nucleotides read TGTGCTAGCAGCTTAGCGGGAGATGGCACAGATACGCAGTATTTT.

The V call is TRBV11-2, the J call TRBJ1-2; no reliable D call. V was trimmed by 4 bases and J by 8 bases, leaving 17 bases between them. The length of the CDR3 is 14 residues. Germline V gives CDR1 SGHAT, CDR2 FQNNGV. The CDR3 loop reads CASSSRPERSGYTF. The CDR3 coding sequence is TGTGCCAGCAGCTCCCGCCCCGAACGGTCAGGCTACACCTTC.

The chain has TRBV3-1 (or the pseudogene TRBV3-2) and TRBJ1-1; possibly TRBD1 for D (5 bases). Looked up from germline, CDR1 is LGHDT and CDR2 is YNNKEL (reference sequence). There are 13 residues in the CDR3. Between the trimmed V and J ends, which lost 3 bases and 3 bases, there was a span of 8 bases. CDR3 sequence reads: CASSQGRHTEAFF. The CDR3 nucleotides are TGTGCCAGCAGCCAGGGGCGGCACACTGAAGCTTTCTTT.

The CDR3 loop reads CASSLGVGSMNEQYF. In DNA, the CDR3 is TGTGCCAGCAGCTTAGGAGTCGGGAGTATGAACGAGCAGTACTTC. The rearrangement links TRBV7-8 to TRBJ2-7, with D perhaps matching TRBD2 (6 bases). The V gene's germline CDR1 is SGHVS and CDR2 FQNEAQ. The CDR3 is 15 amino acids. Trimming left V 1 base short and J 5 bases short, with 15 bases between.

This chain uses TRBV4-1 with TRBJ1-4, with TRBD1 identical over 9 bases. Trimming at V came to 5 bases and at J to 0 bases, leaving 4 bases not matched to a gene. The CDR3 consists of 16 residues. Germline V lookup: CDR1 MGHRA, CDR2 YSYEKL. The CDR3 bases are TGCGCCAGCAGCAAACAGGGGGCGGCAACTAATGAAAAACTGTTTTTT. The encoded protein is CASSKQGAATNEKLFF.

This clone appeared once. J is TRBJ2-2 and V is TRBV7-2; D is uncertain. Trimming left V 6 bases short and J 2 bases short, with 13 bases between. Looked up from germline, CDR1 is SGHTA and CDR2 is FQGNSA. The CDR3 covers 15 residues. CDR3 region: CASSYLVGNTGELFF. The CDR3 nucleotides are TGTGCCAGCAGTTATCTAGTCGGAAACACCGGGGAGCTGTTTTTT.

The CDR3 loop reads CASSLPGHSGNTIYF. In DNA, the CDR3 is TGTGCCAGCAGTTTACCAGGGCACTCTGGAAACACCATATATTTT. This chain links TRBV28 with TRBJ1-3, with D tentatively TRBD1 (5 bases). Germline values: CDR1 MDHEN, CDR2 SYDVKM. V was trimmed by 2 bases and J by 0 bases, leaving 8 bases between them. This CDR3 contains 15 residues.

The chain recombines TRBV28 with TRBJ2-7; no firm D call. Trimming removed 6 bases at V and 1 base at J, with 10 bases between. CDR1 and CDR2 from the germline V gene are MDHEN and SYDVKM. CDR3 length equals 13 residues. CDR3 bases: TGTGCCAGCAGCTCCCCCCAGTCCTACGAGCAGTACTTC. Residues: CASSSPQSYEQYF. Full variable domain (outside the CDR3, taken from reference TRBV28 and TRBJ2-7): DVKVTQSSRYLVKRTGEKVFLECVQDMDHENMFWYRQDPGLGLRLIYFSYDVKMKEKGDIPEGYSVSREKKERFSLILESASTNQTSMYLCASSSPQSYEQYFGPGTRLTVT.

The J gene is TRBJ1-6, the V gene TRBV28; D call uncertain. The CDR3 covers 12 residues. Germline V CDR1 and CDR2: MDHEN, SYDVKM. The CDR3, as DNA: TGTGGGGCGTTTACGGTGGGTTCACCCCTCCACTTT. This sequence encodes CGAFTVGSPLHF.

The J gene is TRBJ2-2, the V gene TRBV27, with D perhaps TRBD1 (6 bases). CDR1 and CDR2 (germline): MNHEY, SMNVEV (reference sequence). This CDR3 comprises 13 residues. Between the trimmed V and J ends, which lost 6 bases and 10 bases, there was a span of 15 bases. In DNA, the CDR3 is TGTGCCAGCAGCCAGGGGAGACTTTTGGAGCTGTTTTTT. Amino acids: CASSQGRLLELFF.

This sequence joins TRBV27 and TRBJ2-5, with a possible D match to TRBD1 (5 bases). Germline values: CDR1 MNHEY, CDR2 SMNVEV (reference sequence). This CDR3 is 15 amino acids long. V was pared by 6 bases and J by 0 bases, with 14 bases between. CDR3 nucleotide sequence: TGTGCCAGCAGCCGGATCGACAGCCACCAAGAGACCCAGTACTTC. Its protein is CASSRIDSHQETQYF.

The CDR3 nucleotides are TGTGCCAGCAGCTTGACAGGATCCTCCTATAATTCACCCCTCCACTTT. Translating gives CASSLTGSSYNSPLHF. The chain is built from TRBV5-4 and TRBJ1-6; tentatively, D is TRBD1 (5 bases). V was clipped by 1 base and J by 0 bases, with 8 bases between them. The V gene's germline CDR1 is SGHNT and CDR2 YYREEE (reference sequence). This CDR3 contains 16 residues.

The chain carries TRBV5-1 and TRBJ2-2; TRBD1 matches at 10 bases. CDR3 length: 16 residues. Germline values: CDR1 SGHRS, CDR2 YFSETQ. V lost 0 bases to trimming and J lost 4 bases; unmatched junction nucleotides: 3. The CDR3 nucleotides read TGCGCCAGCAGCTTGGGACAGGGGGCCGGCACCGGGGAGCTGTTTTTT. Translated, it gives CASSLGQGAGTGELFF.

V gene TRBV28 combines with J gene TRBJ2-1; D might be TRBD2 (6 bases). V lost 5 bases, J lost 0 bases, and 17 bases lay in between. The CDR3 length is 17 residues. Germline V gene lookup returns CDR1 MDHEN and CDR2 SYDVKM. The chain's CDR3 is CASSLRGVYRSYNEQFF. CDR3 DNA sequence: TGTGCCAGCAGTCTCCGCGGGGTTTATCGCTCCTACAATGAGCAGTTCTTC. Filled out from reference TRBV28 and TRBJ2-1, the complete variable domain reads DVKVTQSSRYLVKRTGEKVFLECVQDMDHENMFWYRQDPGLGLRLIYFSYDVKMKEKGDIPEGYSVSREKKERFSLILESASTNQTSMYLCASSLRGVYRSYNEQFFGPGTRLTVL.

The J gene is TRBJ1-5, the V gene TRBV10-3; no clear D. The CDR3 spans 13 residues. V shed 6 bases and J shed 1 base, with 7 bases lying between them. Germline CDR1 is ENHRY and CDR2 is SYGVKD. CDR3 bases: TGTGCCATCAGCCCGTTGAGCAATCAGCCCCAGCATTTT. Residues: CAISPLSNQPQHF.

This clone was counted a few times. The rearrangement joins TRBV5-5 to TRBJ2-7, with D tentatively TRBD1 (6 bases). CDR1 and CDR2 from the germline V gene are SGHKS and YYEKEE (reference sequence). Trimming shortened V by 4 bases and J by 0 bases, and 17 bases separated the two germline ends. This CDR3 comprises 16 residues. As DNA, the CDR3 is TGTGCCAGCAGCCTCTCCAGCACAGGGAACTCCTACGAGCAGTACTTC. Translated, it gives CASSLSSTGNSYEQYF.

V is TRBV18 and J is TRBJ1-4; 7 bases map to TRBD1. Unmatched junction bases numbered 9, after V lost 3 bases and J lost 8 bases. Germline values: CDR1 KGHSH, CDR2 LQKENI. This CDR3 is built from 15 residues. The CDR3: CASSPGTGAREKLFF. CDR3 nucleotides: TGTGCCAGCTCACCGGGAACAGGGGCGAGGGAAAAACTGTTTTTT.

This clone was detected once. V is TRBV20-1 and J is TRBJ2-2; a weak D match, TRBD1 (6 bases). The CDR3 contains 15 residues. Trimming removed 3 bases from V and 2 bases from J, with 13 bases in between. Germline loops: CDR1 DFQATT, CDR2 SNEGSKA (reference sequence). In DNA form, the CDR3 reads TGCAGTGCTAGTGGCACAGGGATAAACACCGGGGAGCTGTTTTTT. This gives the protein CSASGTGINTGELFF.